This passage covers 22 T cell receptor beta chains from one sample sequenced in a study of early T cells in non-severe SARS-CoV-2 infection. TCRdb redid the calling of the 5' RACE reads with MiXCR, one entry per CDR3 protein. Here the sample spans about 35,000 distinct CDR3 sequences, 4.1% being singletons. The sequenced material came from whole blood. The receptors here all came from an adult who was a healthcare worker with PCR-confirmed SARS-CoV-2 infection or an uninfected control (not recorded which).

The table lists this clonotype with a few counts. In nucleotides, the CDR3 is TGTGCCAGCACCCAGGGGGGGGGAGCGAACACTGAAGCTTTCTTT. It codes for CASTQGGGANTEAFF. The rearrangement links TRBV5-4 to TRBJ1-1; 7 nucleotides match TRBD1. In germline, CDR1 is SGHNT, CDR2 YYREEE (reference sequence). The V gene end was trimmed by 6 bases and the J gene end by 1 base; junction bases not matched to a gene: 9. This CDR3 has 15 residues.

In this sample, this clonotype turned up a few times. V gene TRBV11-2 combines with J gene TRBJ2-3, with TRBD1 identical over 7 bases. CDR3 size: 14 residues. The germline gives CDR1 SGHAT, CDR2 FQNNGV. V trimming: 2 bases; J trimming: 5 bases; junction bases outside the gene matches: 4. CDR3 loop: CASSLRQGVDTQYF. The CDR3 region has the DNA TGTGCCAGCAGCTTACGGCAGGGGGTAGATACGCAGTATTTT.

Many counts were recorded for this clonotype. Here the CDR3 reads CASSLTFKSTDTQYF. Written as DNA, the CDR3 is TGTGCCAGCAGCTTAACATTCAAGTCCACAGATACGCAGTATTTT. The chain uses TRBV7-2 and TRBJ2-3; no firm D call. The germline V gene encodes CDR1 SGHTA and CDR2 FQGNSA. This CDR3 is 15 amino acids long. V lost 2 bases and J 2 bases, leaving 11 bases between the germline ends.

The table lists this clonotype with many counts. The chain combines TRBV10-3 with TRBJ2-4; perhaps TRBD2 as D (7 bases). Per germline, CDR1 ENHRY and CDR2 SYGVKD. The CDR3 extends over 14 amino acids. V lost 3 bases and J lost 6, with 12 bases in between. CDR3 bases: TGTGCCATCAGTGATGGGGGAGGGGGAAACATTCAGTACTTC. It yields the protein CAISDGGGGNIQYF.

This clonotype was picked up many times. V and J are TRBV20-1 and TRBJ1-1; TRBD1 aligns across 8 bases. The CDR3 has 15 residues. The V gene end was trimmed by 0 bases and the J gene end by 3 bases; junction bases not matched to a gene: 6. Germline-derived CDR1 and CDR2 are DFQATT and SNEGSKA (reference sequence). The CDR3 bases are TGCAGTGCTAGAGATTTGCACAGGGGGGACACTGAAGCTTTCTTT. Translating it yields CSARDLHRGDTEAFF.

This clonotype was detected ten times or more. J is TRBJ1-1 and V is TRBV6-4, with 7 nucleotides matching TRBD1. V dropped 7 bases and J dropped 5; count of bases not matched to a gene: 10. CDR1 and CDR2 from the germline V gene are MRHNA and SNTAGT. CDR3 length: 14 amino acids. The CDR3 loop is CASKAGPGGTEAFF. DNA for the CDR3: TGTGCCAGCAAAGCGGGCCCAGGGGGTACTGAAGCTTTCTTT.

This clonotype was seen ten or more times. The genes are TRBV7-8 and TRBJ2-7, with 12 nucleotides matching TRBD2. Germline CDR1 and CDR2: SGHVS and FQNEAQ. The CDR3 sequence is 17 residues long. V shed 4 bases, J shed 5 bases, and the junction held 12 bases outside the gene matches. CDR3 sequence: CASSSRTSGAKGNEQYF. The CDR3 nucleotides read TGTGCCAGCAGCTCCCGGACTAGCGGGGCAAAAGGCAACGAGCAGTACTTC.

The table lists this clonotype with many counts. This sequence joins TRBV5-1 and TRBJ2-5; D is possibly TRBD2 (6 bases). The germline V gene encodes CDR1 SGHRS and CDR2 YFSETQ. With 0 bases removed from V and 5 bases from J, the gap between germline ends came to 17 bases. The CDR3 is made up of 16 amino acids. The CDR3 reads CASSLAETSWLETQYF. The CDR3 coding sequence is TGCGCCAGCAGCTTGGCCGAGACTAGTTGGTTGGAGACCCAGTACTTC.

This clonotype was seen repeatedly, ten times or more. Germline is not matched at one junction end, which may reflect a read error. The rearrangement links TRBV7-3 to TRBJ2-2; maybe TRBD2 (5 bases). CDR1 and CDR2 (germline): SGHTA, FQGTGA. This CDR3 comprises 15 residues. The CDR3 protein is CASSLSRVNTGELFF. CDR3 nucleotide sequence: TGTGCCAGCAGCTTAAGTCGGGTAAACACCGGGGAGCTTTTTTTT.

This clonotype was picked up many times. The V and J genes are TRBV20-1 and TRBJ2-7, with 7 nucleotides matching TRBD2. The CDR3 sequence is 12 residues long. Trimming took 3 bases from V and 6 from J; bases not matched to a gene: 5. Germline CDR1 is DFQATT and CDR2 is SNEGSKA (reference sequence). The CDR3 region is CSASGGTPEQYF. The CDR3 DNA reads as TGCAGTGCTAGCGGGGGGACCCCCGAGCAGTACTTC.

This clonotype was found many times. A junction boundary mismatches the germline segment, possibly from a read error. The chain employs TRBV10-3 and TRBJ1-4, with D hard to call. The CDR3 is made up of 13 amino acids. Germline V CDR1 and CDR2: ENHRY, SYGVKD. CDR3 in amino acids: CAISEDIREKLCF. The CDR3 DNA reads TGTGCCATCAGTGAAGACATCCGTGAAAAACTGTGTTTT.

This clonotype was observed a handful of times. The chain's CDR3 is CAGGGGSQPQHF. CDR3 DNA sequence: TGTGCCGGCGGCGGGGGAAGTCAGCCCCAGCATTTT. The chain couples TRBV12-3 or TRBV12-4 to TRBJ1-5, with a weak D call TRBD1 (5 bases). The CDR3 totals 12 residues. Trimming left V 11 bases short and J 6 bases short, with 14 bases between.

This clonotype was seen many times. This chain uses TRBV2 with TRBJ2-7, with 8 bases fitting TRBD1. Germline trimming cut 8 bases from V and 5 bases from J; bases unmatched to any gene: 5. Germline values: CDR1 SNHLY, CDR2 FYNNEI. CDR3 size: 12 residues. The CDR3 DNA is TGTGCCAGCGGTGGGACAGGAAACGAGCAGTACTTC. This sequence encodes CASGGTGNEQYF.

This clonotype was observed a handful of times. V usage is TRBV12-3 or TRBV12-4 and J usage is TRBJ2-2; TRBD2 matches at 7 bases. The CDR3 spans 17 residues. After removal of 1 base from V and 1 base from J, the junction contained 6 bases not matched to a gene. The CDR3 DNA is TGTGCCAGCAGTTTAGATAGGGCTAGCGGGAACACCGGGGAGCTGTTTTTT. This gives the protein CASSLDRASGNTGELFF.

This clonotype was observed at least ten times. V usage is TRBV28 and J usage is TRBJ1-2; D unresolved. The CDR3 is 12 residues long. Trimming removed 8 bases at V and 6 bases at J, with 13 bases between. Germline loops: CDR1 MDHEN, CDR2 SYDVKM. The CDR3: CASALEGNGYTF. CDR3 bases: TGTGCCAGCGCACTCGAAGGGAATGGCTACACCTTC.

This clonotype was observed many times. For the CDR3, the DNA is TGTGCCAGCTCACCGGCTCGAGAGCAGTACTTC. Amino acids: CASSPAREQYF. The chain joins TRBV18 to TRBJ2-7; no clear D. Germline loops: CDR1 KGHSH, CDR2 LQKENI. With 3 bases removed from V and 7 bases from J, the gap between germline ends came to 7 bases. CDR3 length: 11 residues.

This clonotype turned up a few times. The V gene is TRBV11-3, the J gene TRBJ1-1; weak D call: TRBD1 (5 bases). Germline V gene sequence: CDR1 SGHNT, CDR2 YENEEA. V was shortened by 1 base and J by 5 bases, with 11 bases between the two germline ends. CDR3 length equals 14 residues. CDR3 DNA sequence: TGTGCCAGCAGCTTAGCCCGGCCAGGGACTGAAGCTTTCTTT. Residues: CASSLARPGTEAFF.

The table lists this clonotype with many counts. The J gene is TRBJ2-1, the V gene TRBV20-1; possibly TRBD2 for D (5 bases). V lost 4 bases and J lost 4, with 14 bases in between. CDR1 and CDR2 from the germline V gene are DFQATT and SNEGSKA (reference sequence). The CDR3 consists of 14 residues. The CDR3 sequence: CSAIGLPKYNEQFF. CDR3 bases: TGCAGTGCTATAGGACTCCCGAAATACAATGAGCAGTTCTTC.

In this sample, this clonotype turned up many times. Here the CDR3 DNA reads TGTGCCAGCAGTTCTCGAACCGGGACAGGAGATTACAATGAGCAGTTCTTC. Amino acid sequence: CASSSRTGTGDYNEQFF. This sequence joins TRBV6-2 or TRBV6-3 and TRBJ2-1; 8 nucleotides match TRBD1. The CDR3 contains 17 residues. Germline V gene lookup returns CDR1 MNHEY and CDR2 SVGEGT. With V trimmed by 4 bases and J by 4 bases, 12 bases remained unmatched.

This clonotype was observed at least ten times. The rearrangement links TRBV3-1 to TRBJ2-1; the D is unclear. The germline gives CDR1 LGHDT, CDR2 YNNKEL (reference sequence). Trimming pared 2 bases from V and 8 bases from J, leaving 22 bases between. The CDR3 totals 17 residues. In DNA form, the CDR3 reads TGTGCCAGCAGCCAAACCCCGGCCGCGGCTTGGAGTGATGAGCAGTTCTTC. This encodes CASSQTPAAAWSDEQFF.

This clonotype has a count of ten or more. The rearrangement uses TRBV11-2 and TRBJ1-2; D perhaps matches TRBD1 (6 bases). The V end was cut by 5 bases, the J end by 0 bases, with 16 bases between. CDR3 size: 16 residues. Germline CDR1 SGHAT, CDR2 FQNNGV. This CDR3 is CASSLGHASSNYGYTF. Here the CDR3 DNA reads TGTGCCAGCAGCCTGGGACATGCTTCTTCTAACTATGGCTACACCTTC.

This clonotype was seen more than once but under ten times. This chain joins TRBV7-9 and TRBJ2-7, with 7 bases aligning to TRBD1. Germline CDR1 is SEHNR and CDR2 is FQNEAQ (reference sequence). This CDR3 is 14 amino acids long. V gave up 5 bases and J gave up 1 base; unmatched junction bases: 5. The CDR3 loop is CASSPDRASYEQYF. CDR3 DNA: TGTGCCAGCAGCCCCGACAGGGCGTCCTACGAGCAGTACTTC. The full variable domain, rest sourced from reference TRBV7-9 and TRBJ2-7, is DTGVSQNPRHKITKRGQNVTFRCDPISEHNRLYWYRQTLGQGPEFLTYFQNEAQLEKSRLLSDRFSAERPKGSFSTLEIQRTEQGDSAMYLCASSPDRASYEQYFGPGTRLTVT.